What follows are 6 T cell receptor beta chains derived from one specimen sequenced in a study of cytomegalovirus exposure and HLA in healthy donors. 60 Vbeta and 13 Jbeta primers were used in PCR. Repertoires were generated with immunoSEQ multiplex PCR, while TCRdb's copy carries only in-frame clones and drops some. The sample has roughly 100,000 clones, 78% seen once. Sequenced input: PBMCs. These receptors were obtained from a male donor in good health and CMV-seronegative.

This clone has a handful of counts. The CDR3 DNA sequence: TGTGCCAGCAGTTCCCGGACAGGGGGGTATGGCTACACCTTC. This codes for CASSSRTGGYGYTF. The chain has TRBV27 and TRBJ1-2; 10 bases are shared with TRBD1. From germline, CDR1 is MNHEY and CDR2 SMNVEV (reference sequence). J lost 5 bases, V lost 4 bases, and 4 bases had no gene match. This CDR3 is 14 amino acids long.

A remark on this clone: Other DNA sequences within the sample encode an identical CDR3. The chain carries TRBV11-2 and TRBJ1-1; D ambiguous. The length of the CDR3 is 12 residues. The V gene lost 1 base and the J gene lost 3 bases, with 3 bases spanning the gap. CDR1 is SGHAT, CDR2 FQNNGV, per germline. CDR3 loop: CASSLGDTEAFF. The CDR3 DNA follows: TGTGCCAGCAGCTTAGGAGACACTGAAGCTTTCTTT.

The CDR3 reads CASSQVTGQETQYF. CDR3 DNA sequence: TGTGCCAGCAGCCAAGTGACAGGGCAAGAGACCCAGTACTTC. This chain links TRBV7-2 with TRBJ2-5; 7 bases map to TRBD1. Germline CDR1 is SGHTA and CDR2 is FQGNSA. This CDR3 is built from 14 residues. V was pared by 5 bases and J by 2 bases, with 5 bases of the junction left unmatched. Combining the CDR3 with reference TRBV7-2 and TRBJ2-5 gives the whole variable domain GAGVSQSPSNKVTEKGKDVELRCDPISGHTALYWYRQSLGQGLEFLIYFQGNSAPDKSGLPSDRFSAERTGGSVSTLTIQRTQQEDSAVYLCASSQVTGQETQYFGPGTRLLVL.

This sequence joins TRBV5-4 and TRBJ2-3, with 7 nucleotides matching TRBD2. The CDR3 length is 16 residues. CDR1 is SGHNT, CDR2 YYREEE, per germline (reference sequence). The J segment lost 6 bases and the V segment lost 0 bases, leaving 10 bases of the junction unmatched. CDR3 in DNA: TGTGCCAGCAGCTTGGGGGTTGGCGGGAGTTCTGATACGCAGTATTTT. Translating gives CASSLGVGGSSDTQYF.

This sequence joins TRBV7-9 and TRBJ1-1; maybe TRBD1 (5 bases). The germline gives CDR1 SEHNR, CDR2 FQNEAQ (reference sequence). V was trimmed by 3 bases and J by 0 bases, leaving 5 bases between them. The CDR3 runs to 13 residues. The CDR3 is CASSLDMNTEAFF. The CDR3 nucleotides read TGTGCCAGCAGCTTGGACATGAACACTGAAGCTTTCTTT.

This chain connects TRBV6-1 to TRBJ2-7; the D gene is possibly TRBD1 (6 bases). The CDR3 is 15 residues long. The germline CDR1 and CDR2 sequences are MNHNS and SASEGT. Trimming stripped 6 bases from V and 0 bases from J, with 15 bases between. The CDR3 nucleotides are TGTGCCAGCAGACAAACAGGGACCTCCTCCTACGAGCAGTACTTC. Residues: CASRQTGTSSYEQYF.